Below are 23 T cell receptor beta chains sequenced from a single sample in a study of T-cell memory formation after mild COVID-19. TCRdb fed the 5' RACE reads into MiXCR, producing one record per CDR3 protein. The sample contains a few hundred thousand distinct CDR3 sequences, approximately 19% of which appear only once. Sample: PBMCs or a T cell subset sorted from them (not recorded which). Receptors were obtained from a man aged 18 to 29 who had mild COVID-19 (a few samples of this study predate the infection). Cell type and time point are not known.

In this sample, this clonotype turned up a few times. The chain carries TRBV3-1 and TRBJ1-4; D gene unclear. The CDR3 consists of 12 residues. CDR1 is LGHDT, CDR2 YNNKEL, per germline (reference sequence). The V end lost 4 bases, the J end lost 6 bases, and 6 bases lay between the germline ends. CDR3 sequence: CASSPSDEKLFF. The CDR3 DNA follows: TGTGCCAGCAGCCCTAGCGATGAAAAACTGTTTTTT.

This clonotype was detected a few times. The chain carries TRBV16 and TRBJ1-5; D is perhaps TRBD1 (5 bases). V was shortened by 4 bases and J by 2 bases, with 15 bases between the two germline ends. Germline V gives CDR1 KGHSY, CDR2 FQNENV. There are 16 residues in the CDR3. CDR3: CASSPLWGGGNQPQHF. DNA of the CDR3: TGTGCCAGCAGCCCTCTCTGGGGCGGAGGCAATCAGCCCCAGCATTTT.

This chain links TRBV10-3 with TRBJ2-7; unclear D gene. Germline CDR1 ENHRY, CDR2 SYGVKD. CDR3 length equals 13 residues. V was trimmed by 2 bases and J by 4 bases, leaving 9 bases between them. CDR3 nucleotides: TGTGCCATCAGTGAGGGTCTCGATTACGAGCAGTACGTC. It translates to CAISEGLDYEQYV.

The chain couples TRBV7-2 to TRBJ1-1, with D possibly TRBD1 on 6 matching bases. V was shortened by 8 bases and J by 1 base, with 11 bases between the two germline ends. The germline gives CDR1 SGHTA, CDR2 FQGNSA. The CDR3 has 13 amino acids. CDR3 coding DNA: TGTGCCAGCGGCTCGGACAGGAACACTGAAGCTTTCTTT. Residues: CASGSDRNTEAFF.

V and J are TRBV7-8 and TRBJ2-3; D is unresolved. Trimming took 2 bases from V and 6 from J, leaving 9 bases between them. The CDR3 covers 13 residues. Germline loops: CDR1 SGHVS, CDR2 FQNEAQ. CDR3 sequence (DNA): TGTGCCAGCAGCTTAACCGAAGCGGATACGCAGTATTTT. Amino acids: CASSLTEADTQYF.

This clonotype was seen more than once but under ten times. This chain uses TRBV20-1 with TRBJ1-2; TRBD1 agrees at 10 bases. CDR3 length equals 16 residues. The V gene's germline CDR1 is DFQATT and CDR2 SNEGSKA (reference sequence). The ends lost 0 bases at V and 8 bases at J; junction bases unmatched: 12. CDR3 region: CSARDLLRQGAHGYTF. In DNA form, the CDR3 reads TGCAGTGCTAGAGATTTGTTGCGACAGGGGGCGCACGGCTACACCTTC.

The chain employs TRBV5-5 and TRBJ2-7, with D possibly being TRBD2 (5 bases). Germline-derived CDR1 and CDR2 are SGHKS and YYEKEE (reference sequence). The V end lost 1 base, the J end lost 4 bases, and 15 bases lay between the germline ends. The CDR3 is made up of 15 amino acids. CDR3 in DNA: TGTGCCAGCAGCTTGCGAGCCGTTCGGGAATACGAGCAGTACGTC. It is translated as CASSLRAVREYEQYV.

Regarding this clonotype: One end of the junction is discordant with germline, which a read error may explain. This CDR3 is CASSQEVLTVF. DNA for the CDR3: TGCGCCAGCAGCCAAGAGGTCTTGACAGTCTTT. The chain links TRBV4-1 to TRBJ1-1; TRBD1 is a possible D gene (5 bases). The germline V gene has CDR1 MGHRA and CDR2 YSYEKL. The CDR3 loop spans 11 amino acids.

This clonotype has at least ten counts. The rearrangement joins TRBV5-1 to TRBJ2-3; D possibly uses TRBD1 or TRBD2 (5 bases each). CDR3 length equals 12 residues. Germline V gene sequence: CDR1 SGHRS, CDR2 YFSETQ. The V end was cut by 4 bases, the J end by 5 bases, with 8 bases between. The CDR3 sequence is CASSPGRDTQYF. CDR3 nucleotides: TGCGCCAGCAGCCCAGGGAGAGATACGCAGTATTTT.

The chain joins TRBV4-1 to TRBJ2-1; 7 bases map to TRBD1. V lost 1 base, J lost 6 bases, and 6 bases stayed unmatched. From germline, CDR1 is MGHRA and CDR2 YSYEKL. The length of the CDR3 is 15 residues. The CDR3 bases are TGCGCCAGCAGCCAAGGACAGGGAGCATCCAATGAGCAGTTCTTC. Translation: CASSQGQGASNEQFF.

The genes are TRBV20-1 and TRBJ2-1; a weak D match, TRBD2 (6 bases). With 0 bases removed from V and 0 bases from J, the gap between germline ends came to 12 bases. This CDR3 has 16 residues. In germline, CDR1 is DFQATT, CDR2 SNEGSKA (reference sequence). In nucleotides, the CDR3 is TGCAGTGCTAGAGATGAGCGGCGGGGCTCCTACAATGAGCAGTTCTTC. Encoded protein: CSARDERRGSYNEQFF.

The sample holds a few counts of this clonotype. This chain links TRBV10-3 with TRBJ2-4; D ambiguous. The CDR3 has 15 amino acids. Trimming pared 10 bases from V and 0 bases from J, leaving 16 bases between. CDR1 and CDR2 from the germline V gene are ENHRY and SYGVKD. The CDR3 reads CAKPVGRLAKNIQYF. The CDR3 bases are TGTGCCAAACCCGTCGGGCGACTAGCCAAAAACATTCAGTACTTC.

The chain is built from TRBV29-1 and TRBJ1-1; D gene uncertain. The V gene's germline CDR1 is SQVTM and CDR2 ANQGSEA. V lost 4 bases, J lost 6 bases, and 15 bases lay in between. This CDR3 has 13 residues. The CDR3 reads CSVVAIIGAEAFF. As DNA, the CDR3 is TGCAGCGTTGTGGCCATCATTGGAGCTGAAGCTTTCTTT.

In this sample, this clonotype turned up many times. The chain couples TRBV7-2 to TRBJ2-1, with D perhaps matching TRBD1 or TRBD2 (5 bases each). V dropped 2 bases and J dropped 6 bases, with 11 bases sitting between them. Germline V lookup: CDR1 SGHTA, CDR2 FQGNSA. This CDR3 is 14 amino acids long. For the CDR3, the DNA is TGTGCCAGCAGCTTACTCGGGGCCCTCAATGAGCAGTTCTTC. It codes for CASSLLGALNEQFF. The whole variable domain, remainder taken from reference TRBV7-2 and TRBJ2-1, is GAGVSQSPSNKVTEKGKDVELRCDPISGHTALYWYRQSLGQGLEFLIYFQGNSAPDKSGLPSDRFSAERTGGSVSTLTIQRTQQEDSAVYLCASSLLGALNEQFFGPGTRLTVL.

This clonotype was detected only a few times. The chain employs TRBV5-1 and TRBJ2-2, with D maybe TRBD1 (6 bases). The CDR3 spans 15 residues. Looked up from germline, CDR1 is SGHRS and CDR2 is YFSETQ. Trimming stripped 7 bases from V and 4 bases from J, with 17 bases between. Written as DNA, the CDR3 is TGCGCCAGCGGAAAGGGACAAGGTGGCACCGGGGAGCTGTTTTTT. Its protein product is CASGKGQGGTGELFF.

This chain links TRBV11-3 with TRBJ2-1, with D possibly being TRBD2 (6 bases). Germline V lookup: CDR1 SGHNT, CDR2 YENEEA. V lost 4 bases and J lost 9, with 19 bases in between. The CDR3 sequence is 15 residues long. The CDR3 protein is CASSYQEGTLSEQFF. The CDR3 nucleotides read TGTGCCAGCAGCTATCAGGAGGGTACCTTGAGTGAGCAGTTCTTC.

This clonotype was found a few times. This sequence joins TRBV4-1 and TRBJ1-1, with D unclear. The CDR3 consists of 13 residues. With 5 bases removed from V and 8 bases from J, the gap between germline ends came to 15 bases. Looked up from germline, CDR1 is MGHRA and CDR2 is YSYEKL. DNA for the CDR3: TGCGCCAGCAGCACTACAATGGGTAGCGAAGCTTTCTTT. Its protein product is CASSTTMGSEAFF.

The chain has TRBV29-1 and TRBJ2-2; no firm D call. The germline V gene has CDR1 SQVTM and CDR2 ANQGSEA. The CDR3 covers 14 residues. V dropped 4 bases and J dropped 7 bases, with 16 bases sitting between them. The CDR3 here is CSVGEQLLVGELFF. DNA for the CDR3: TGCAGCGTTGGGGAACAGCTCTTGGTCGGGGAGCTGTTTTTT.

This clonotype was found many times. CDR3 DNA sequence: TGTGCCAGCAGTTACTCCGGGGTGAGGTCACCCCTCCACTTT. It codes for CASSYSGVRSPLHF. V is TRBV6-5 and J is TRBJ1-6; D is unclear. The germline gives CDR1 MNHEY, CDR2 SVGAGI. CDR3 length: 14 residues. The V and J ends lost 0 bases and 10 bases respectively, with 10 bases between them.

J is TRBJ1-1 and V is TRBV3-1, with a tentative D call TRBD1 (5 bases). The CDR3 length is 16 residues. Germline V CDR1 and CDR2: LGHDT, YNNKEL (reference sequence). The V end lost 3 bases, the J end lost 8 bases, and 22 bases lay between the germline ends. The DNA of the CDR3 is TGTGCCAGCAGCCAGTCATCTGGAGGGAGGAGGGGAGAAGCTTTCTTT. It codes for CASSQSSGGRRGEAFF.

This clonotype was counted a few times. This rearrangement joins TRBV7-9 to TRBJ2-2; tentatively, D is TRBD1 or TRBD2 (5 bases each). V was shortened by 5 bases and J by 0 bases, with 13 bases between the two germline ends. Germline V lookup: CDR1 SEHNR, CDR2 FQNEAQ (reference sequence). The CDR3 runs to 16 residues. CDR3 in amino acids: CASSPRGTTNTGELFF. Written as DNA, the CDR3 is TGTGCCAGCAGCCCGAGGGGCACCACGAACACCGGGGAGCTGTTTTTT.

The gene calls are TRBV5-6 and TRBJ1-1; D might be TRBD1 (5 bases). In germline, CDR1 is SGHDT, CDR2 YYEEEE. The V and J ends lost 4 bases and 0 bases respectively, with 16 bases between them. This CDR3 has 16 amino acids. This chain's CDR3 is CASSLAWGRMNTEAFF. The CDR3 DNA is TGTGCCAGCAGCCTCGCGTGGGGGAGAATGAACACTGAAGCTTTCTTT.

At least ten counts were recorded for this clonotype. This chain connects TRBV10-2 to TRBJ1-5; no clear D gene. V was cut by 3 bases and J by 0 bases, with 6 bases left in between. This CDR3 comprises 14 residues. Germline values: CDR1 WSHSY, CDR2 SAAADI. The CDR3 sequence is CASSDSHSNQPQHF. DNA for the CDR3: TGCGCCAGCAGTGACAGTCATAGCAATCAGCCCCAGCATTTT.